This TCR beta chain was captured by sequencing in a study of control samples from healthy donors and cancer patients. This clone was seen once. Assay used: immunoSEQ multiplex PCR; TCRdb lists only in-frame clones, some missing. The sample includes 130,000 to 150,000 clones, 80% to 95% of them seen just once. This CDR3 contains 15 residues. Germline V gives CDR1 SGHVS, CDR2 FQNEAQ. Trimming stripped 3 bases from V and 7 bases from J, with 15 bases between. The source material was blood. This chain uses TRBV7-8 with TRBJ1-4, with D perhaps TRBD1 (5 bases). The origin of this receptor is a man between 18 and 29 years old in good health. In DNA form, the CDR3 reads TGTGCCAGCAGCTTGGCCAGGGAATCGGGTGAAAAACTGTTTTTT. Protein: CASSLARESGEKLFF.